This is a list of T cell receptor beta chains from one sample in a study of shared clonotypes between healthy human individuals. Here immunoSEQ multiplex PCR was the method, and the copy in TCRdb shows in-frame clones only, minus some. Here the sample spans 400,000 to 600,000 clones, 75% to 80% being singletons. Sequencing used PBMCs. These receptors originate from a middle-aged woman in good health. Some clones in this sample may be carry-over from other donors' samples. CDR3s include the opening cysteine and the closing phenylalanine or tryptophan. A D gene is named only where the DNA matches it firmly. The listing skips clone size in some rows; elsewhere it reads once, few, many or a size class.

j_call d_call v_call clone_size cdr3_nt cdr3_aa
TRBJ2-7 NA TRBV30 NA TGTGCCTGGAGTCCACTGTTGGGGTACGAGCAGTACTTC CAWSPLLGYEQYF
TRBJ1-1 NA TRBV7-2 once TGTGCCAGCAGCCAGGGACCCCGTGAAGCTTTCTTT CASSQGPREAFF
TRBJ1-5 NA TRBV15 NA TGTGCCACCAGCGGAAGACCCCGGGCCAGTAATCAGCCCCAGCATTTT CATSGRPRASNQPQHF
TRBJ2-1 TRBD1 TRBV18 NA TGTGCCAGCTCACAAGGGACAGAGATCAATGAGCAGTTCTTC CASSQGTEINEQFF
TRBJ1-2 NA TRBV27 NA TGTGCCAGCAGTCCCGACAGCCGTAACTATGGCTACACCTTC CASSPDSRNYGYTF
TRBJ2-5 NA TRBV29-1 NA TGCAGCGTATTAGACGGAAACCAAGAGACCCAGTACTTC CSVLDGNQETQYF
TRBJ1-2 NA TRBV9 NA TGTGCCAGCAGCGTCACCGCAGGGGAAGGAGGCTACACCTTC CASSVTAGEGGYTF
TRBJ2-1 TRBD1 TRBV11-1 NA TGTGCCAGCAGCTTACGGACAGGGGGCTCCTACAATGAGCAGTTCTTC CASSLRTGGSYNEQFF
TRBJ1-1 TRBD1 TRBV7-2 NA TGTGCCAGCAGCTTAGGCCGGACAGGCATGAACACTGAAGCTTTCTTT CASSLGRTGMNTEAFF
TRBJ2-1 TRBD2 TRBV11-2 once TGTGCCAGCAGCTTAACTAGCGCCCCGGCGGGTGAGCAGTTCTTC CASSLTSAPAGEQFF
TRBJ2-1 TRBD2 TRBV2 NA TGTGCCAGCAGTGAAGAAGGACTAGCGGGAGGCAATGAGCAGTTCTTC CASSEEGLAGGNEQFF
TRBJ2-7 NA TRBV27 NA TGTGCCAGCAGTTTAGGGGGGCACGCCGGCTACGAGCAGTACTTC CASSLGGHAGYEQYF
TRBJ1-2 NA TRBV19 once TGTGCCAGTACCCCGGGCAGAAACTATGGCTACACCTTC CASTPGRNYGYTF
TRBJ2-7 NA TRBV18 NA TGTGCCAGCTCACCAGGGCAGACTAGCTCCTACGAGCAGTACTTC CASSPGQTSSYEQYF
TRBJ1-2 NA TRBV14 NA TGTGCCAGCAGCCCCCATACGGCAGGGGCCTATGGCTACACCTTC CASSPHTAGAYGYTF
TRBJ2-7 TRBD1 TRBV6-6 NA TGTGCCAGCAGTTACTCGACGGGACAGGGGTACGAGCAGTACTTC CASSYSTGQGYEQYF
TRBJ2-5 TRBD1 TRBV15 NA TGTGCCACCAGCAGCCGACAGGGGGTACTGGAGACCCAGTACTTC CATSSRQGVLETQYF
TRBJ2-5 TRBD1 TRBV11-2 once TGTGCCAGCAGCTTGGCAACAGGGGGCACAGAGACCCAGTACTTC CASSLATGGTETQYF
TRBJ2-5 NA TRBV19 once TGTGCCAGCAGTCGACAGGCAGAGACCCAGTACTTC CASSRQAETQYF